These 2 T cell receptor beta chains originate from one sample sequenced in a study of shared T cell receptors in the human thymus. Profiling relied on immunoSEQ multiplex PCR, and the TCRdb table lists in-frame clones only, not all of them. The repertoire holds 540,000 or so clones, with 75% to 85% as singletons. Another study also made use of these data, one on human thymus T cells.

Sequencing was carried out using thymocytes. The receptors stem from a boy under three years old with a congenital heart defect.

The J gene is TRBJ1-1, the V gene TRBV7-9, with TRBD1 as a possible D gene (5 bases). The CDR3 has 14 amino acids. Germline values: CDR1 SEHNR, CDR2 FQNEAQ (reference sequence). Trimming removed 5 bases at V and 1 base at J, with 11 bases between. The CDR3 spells CASSPQGANTEAFF. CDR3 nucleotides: TGTGCCAGCAGCCCCCAGGGTGCGAACACTGAAGCTTTCTTT.

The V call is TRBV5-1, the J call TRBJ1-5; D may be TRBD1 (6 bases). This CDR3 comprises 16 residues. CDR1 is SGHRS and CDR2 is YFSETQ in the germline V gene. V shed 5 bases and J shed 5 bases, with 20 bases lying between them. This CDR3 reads CASSFTGPGDHQPQHF. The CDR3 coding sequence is TGCGCCAGCAGTTTTACAGGGCCCGGGGACCATCAGCCCCAGCATTTT.